Listed here are 25 T cell receptor beta chains from one sample, sequenced in a study of T cell responses to AZD1222 COVID-19 vaccine. Some clones are missing from TCRdb's copy, which holds only in-frame ones; the method was immunoSEQ multiplex PCR. The sample holds 150,000 or so clones, around nine tenths seen once. The sequenced sample was peripheral blood, obtained on day 0 of AZD1222 vaccination. These receptors were obtained from an adult in good health.

This sequence joins TRBV6-2 or TRBV6-3 and TRBJ1-1; tentative D call: TRBD1 (6 bases). Trimming cost V 4 bases and J 5 bases, with 23 bases left between them. Germline V gene lookup returns CDR1 MNHEY and CDR2 SVGEGT. This CDR3 has 17 amino acids. The CDR3 protein is CASSSTPGTREWTEAFF. As DNA, the CDR3 is TGTGCCAGCAGTTCGACTCCCGGGACACGCGAGTGGACTGAAGCTTTCTTT.

The gene calls are TRBV19 and TRBJ2-1; maybe TRBD1 (5 bases). V lost 6 bases and J lost 4, with 16 bases in between. The V gene's germline CDR1 is LNHDA and CDR2 SQIVND (reference sequence). The CDR3 runs 15 residues. Here the CDR3 reads CASSLGRTPYNEQFF. In DNA form, the CDR3 reads TGTGCCAGTAGCCTTGGGCGGACACCTTACAATGAGCAGTTCTTC.

This clone has only a few counts. The V and J genes are TRBV6-5 and TRBJ2-2, with D tentatively TRBD1 (6 bases). The CDR3 totals 15 residues. The germline gives CDR1 MNHEY, CDR2 SVGAGI. V was pared by 8 bases and J by 1 base, with 14 bases between. The CDR3 DNA reads as TGTGCCAGCGGACCGGACAGAAAGAACACCGGGGAGCTGTTTTTT. Translating gives CASGPDRKNTGELFF.

The rearrangement uses TRBV4-3 and TRBJ2-5, with D unclear. The CDR3 runs 15 residues. Germline lookup yields CDR1 LGHNA and CDR2 YSLEER. V shed 0 bases and J shed 2 bases, with 10 bases lying between them. The CDR3 loop is CASSQDHGRQETQYF. The CDR3 nucleotides read TGCGCCAGCAGCCAAGATCATGGTAGGCAAGAGACCCAGTACTTC.

This clone has only one observation. The CDR3 region is CASSVETAYTGELFF. The CDR3 nucleotides read TGTGCCAGCAGCGTAGAGACAGCTTACACCGGGGAGCTGTTTTTT. The rearrangement uses TRBV9 and TRBJ2-2, with D possibly matching TRBD1 (5 bases). Germline V lookup: CDR1 SGDLS, CDR2 YYNGEE. The CDR3 is 15 residues long. V was cut by 0 bases and J by 3 bases, with 9 bases left in between.

This chain connects TRBV7-8 to TRBJ1-6; 11 bases are a match to TRBD1. This CDR3 is 15 amino acids long. V trimming: 4 bases; J trimming: 9 bases; junction bases outside the gene matches: 5. Per the germline V gene, CDR1 is SGHVS and CDR2 is FQNEAQ. CDR3 amino acids: CASSSGQGAGSPLHF. The CDR3 DNA reads TGTGCCAGCAGCTCAGGACAGGGGGCTGGTTCACCCCTCCACTTT. Complete variable domain (other parts from reference TRBV7-8 and TRBJ1-6): GAGVSQSPRYKVAKRGQDVALRCDPISGHVSLFWYQQALGQGPEFLTYFQNEAQLDKSGLPSDRFFAERPEGSVSTLKIQRTQQEDSAVYLCASSSGQGAGSPLHFGNGTRLTVT.

This sequence joins TRBV6-2 or TRBV6-3 and TRBJ2-7; possible D gene TRBD1, 5 bases. Germline V gene data show CDR1 as MNHEY and CDR2 as SVGEGT. The V gene lost 6 bases and the J gene lost 4 bases, with 10 bases spanning the gap. This CDR3 region has 12 residues. Here the CDR3 reads CASSTTVYEQYF. The CDR3 DNA sequence: TGTGCCAGCAGCACGACAGTTTACGAGCAGTACTTC.

V usage is TRBV30 and J usage is TRBJ1-1; the D gene is possibly TRBD1 (5 bases). The V gene's germline CDR1 is GTSNPN and CDR2 SVGIG (reference sequence). The CDR3 consists of 13 residues. Trimming shortened V by 4 bases and J by 4 bases, and 13 bases separated the two germline ends. CDR3 bases: TGTGCCTGGACCTTTGGGGGGACCACTGAAGCTTTCTTT. This sequence encodes CAWTFGGTTEAFF.

The chain carries TRBV4-3 and TRBJ2-5; TRBD1 agrees at 7 bases. The V gene end was trimmed by 1 base and the J gene end by 4 bases; junction bases not matched to a gene: 6. The CDR3 is 15 residues long. Germline V CDR1 and CDR2: LGHNA, YSLEER. The CDR3, as DNA: TGCGCCAGCAGCCAAGTCAGACAGGGTCCAGAGACCCAGTACTTC. This codes for CASSQVRQGPETQYF.

The chain recombines TRBV7-3 with TRBJ2-7, with TRBD1 matching over 7 bases. CDR1 and CDR2 (germline): SGHTA, FQGTGA. This CDR3 spans 18 amino acids. V was pared by 4 bases and J by 2 bases, with 17 bases of the junction left unmatched. In DNA, the CDR3 is TGTGCCAGCAGCTCCACCCGCAGAGGGGGCGGACAGCCCTACGAGCAGTACTTC. Its protein is CASSSTRRGGGQPYEQYF.

The rearrangement links TRBV6-2 or TRBV6-3 to TRBJ1-2, with TRBD1 matching over 7 bases. Germline assignment: CDR1 MNHEY and CDR2 SVGEGT. J was trimmed by 7 bases and V by 5 bases; bases with no gene match: 10. The CDR3 extends over 14 amino acids. In nucleotides, the CDR3 is TGTGCCAGCAGTACTGCAGGGGGGCGGTTTGGCTACACCTTC. Amino acids: CASSTAGGRFGYTF.

The genes are TRBV4-3 and TRBJ2-2; no firm D call. This CDR3 is built from 16 residues. With 0 bases removed from V and 0 bases from J, the gap between germline ends came to 8 bases. The germline V gene has CDR1 LGHNA and CDR2 YSLEER. The CDR3 DNA is TGCGCCAGCAGCCAAGATGACAACGCGAACACCGGGGAGCTGTTTTTT. This gives the protein CASSQDDNANTGELFF.

The chain has TRBV7-2 and TRBJ2-1; no reliable D call. Trimming removed 2 bases from V and 6 bases from J, with 14 bases in between. CDR1 SGHTA and CDR2 FQGNSA come from the germline V gene. The CDR3 extends over 15 amino acids. The CDR3: CASSLSSDQGNEQFF. As DNA, the CDR3 is TGTGCCAGCAGCTTAAGTTCAGATCAAGGCAATGAGCAGTTCTTC. The full variable domain, completed using reference TRBV7-2 and TRBJ2-1, is GAGVSQSPSNKVTEKGKDVELRCDPISGHTALYWYRQSLGQGLEFLIYFQGNSAPDKSGLPSDRFSAERTGGSVSTLTIQRTQQEDSAVYLCASSLSSDQGNEQFFGPGTRLTVL.

This clone occurred a few times. This sequence joins TRBV4-2 and TRBJ2-2; no clear D. The CDR3 runs to 13 residues. Germline V gives CDR1 LGHNA, CDR2 YNFKEQ. In DNA form, the CDR3 reads TGTGCAAGCCGACCCGGGAACACCGGGGAGCTGTTTTTT. It codes for CASRPGNTGELFF.

The CDR3 loop reads CAWGMGGGTEAFF. CDR3 bases: TGTGCCTGGGGGATGGGGGGGGGCACTGAAGCTTTCTTT. This chain links TRBV30 with TRBJ1-1, with a tentative D call TRBD1 (5 bases). The CDR3 totals 13 residues. CDR1 and CDR2 (germline): GTSNPN, SVGIG (reference sequence). Trimming shortened V by 5 bases and J by 4 bases, and 14 bases separated the two germline ends.

The chain carries TRBV2 and TRBJ1-5, with D unclear. The CDR3 totals 13 residues. Germline assignment: CDR1 SNHLY and CDR2 FYNNEI. Trimming pared 4 bases from V and 3 bases from J, leaving 7 bases between. CDR3 bases: TGTGCCAGCAGTGGACGGGACAATCAGCCCCAGCATTTT. This encodes CASSGRDNQPQHF.

The chain joins TRBV6-2 or TRBV6-3 to TRBJ2-7; D is ambiguous. From germline, CDR1 is MNHEY and CDR2 SVGEGT. Trimming pared 2 bases from V and 4 bases from J, leaving 3 bases between. The CDR3 has 11 residues. CDR3 sequence (DNA): TGTGCCAGCAGTTACCTGTACGAGCAGTACTTC. This codes for CASSYLYEQYF.

The rearrangement links TRBV18 to TRBJ2-1; TRBD1 might be the D (6 bases). This CDR3 has 16 amino acids. Trimming removed 3 bases from V and 4 bases from J, with 16 bases in between. Per the germline V gene, CDR1 is KGHSH and CDR2 is LQKENI. DNA for the CDR3: TGTGCCAGCTCACCTCTTCACAGGGCTACTTACAATGAGCAGTTCTTC. This codes for CASSPLHRATYNEQFF.

In this sample, this clone turned up once. Here the CDR3 reads CASSLGVGNQETQYF. The CDR3 region has the DNA TGTGCCAGCAGCTTAGGGGTCGGGAACCAAGAGACCCAGTACTTC. This rearrangement joins TRBV11-2 to TRBJ2-5, with a possible D match to TRBD2 (5 bases). V was cut by 1 base and J by 0 bases, with 9 bases left in between. The CDR3 length is 15 residues. Germline V gene lookup returns CDR1 SGHAT and CDR2 FQNNGV.

The chain recombines TRBV7-9 with TRBJ2-4, with 10 bases matching TRBD1. Trimming took 4 bases from V and 11 from J; bases not matched to a gene: 11. Germline CDR1 reads SEHNR; CDR2 reads FQNEAQ (reference sequence). The length of the CDR3 is 15 residues. The CDR3 loop reads CASSSLDRGTGVQYF. The CDR3 DNA follows: TGTGCCAGCAGCTCCTTGGACAGGGGGACGGGCGTTCAGTACTTC.

The V call is TRBV12-3 or TRBV12-4, the J call TRBJ1-2; D ambiguous. The ends were cut back, 3 bases at V and 7 bases at J, with 12 bases in the middle. The CDR3 consists of 13 residues. The CDR3 spells CASSFNGLIGYTF. Here the CDR3 DNA reads TGTGCCAGCAGTTTCAACGGGCTTATTGGCTACACCTTC.

The chain is built from TRBV28 and TRBJ1-1, with D maybe TRBD1 (5 bases). The CDR3 has 19 residues. Trimming removed 7 bases at V and 4 bases at J, with 31 bases between. Germline values: CDR1 MDHEN, CDR2 SYDVKM. CDR3 sequence reads: CASTPTTGGRFFFGTEAFF. The DNA of the CDR3 is TGTGCCAGCACGCCCACGACCGGGGGGAGATTCTTTTTTGGCACTGAAGCTTTCTTT. The full variable domain, its missing parts supplied by reference TRBV28 and TRBJ1-1, is DVKVTQSSRYLVKRTGEKVFLECVQDMDHENMFWYRQDPGLGLRLIYFSYDVKMKEKGDIPEGYSVSREKKERFSLILESASTNQTSMYLCASTPTTGGRFFFGTEAFFGQGTRLTVV.

This chain joins TRBV11-3 and TRBJ2-5; D is uncertain. Trimming took off 2 bases at V and 4 bases at J, with 8 bases between the two ends. The CDR3 spans 13 residues. Per the germline V gene, CDR1 is SGHNT and CDR2 is YENEEA. CDR3 DNA: TGTGCCAGCAGCTTACGAGATGGAGAGACCCAGTACTTC. It codes for CASSLRDGETQYF.

The chain carries TRBV6-4 and TRBJ1-1; possibly TRBD1 for D (6 bases). The CDR3 length is 14 residues. V was trimmed by 2 bases and J by 9 bases, leaving 16 bases between them. Germline V gene sequence: CDR1 MRHNA, CDR2 SNTAGT. Here the CDR3 reads CASSDTGSNEQAFF. Written as DNA, the CDR3 is TGTGCCAGCAGTGACACAGGGTCCAATGAACAAGCTTTCTTT.

The chain is built from TRBV14 and TRBJ1-2, with TRBD1 matching over 7 bases. Germline trimming cut 2 bases from V and 0 bases from J; bases unmatched to any gene: 3. The CDR3 totals 15 residues. The V gene's germline CDR1 is SGHDN and CDR2 FVKESK. CDR3: CASSQNRGANYGYTF. The CDR3, as DNA: TGTGCCAGCAGCCAAAACAGGGGAGCTAACTATGGCTACACCTTC.